This T cell receptor beta chain was recorded in a study of blood T cell repertoires in COVID-19. The data were produced by immunoSEQ multiplex PCR, yet TCRdb's version contains in-frame clones alone and is incomplete. This sample has about 170,000 clones, with around four fifths found just once. The V and J ends lost 3 bases and 4 bases, in that order; junction bases with no gene match: 9. This CDR3 region has 15 residues. Germline values: CDR1 SGHTA, CDR2 FQGNSA. V and J are TRBV7-2 and TRBJ2-7, with 7 bases matching TRBD2. Sequencing input: peripheral blood. This clonotype was sampled from a man aged 35-49 years who had recovered from COVID-19. This chain's CDR3 is CASSFPGGRRYEQYF. The CDR3 region has the DNA TGTGCCAGCAGCTTCCCCGGCGGGAGAAGGTACGAGCAGTACTTC.